This T cell receptor (beta chain) appears in the sequencing data of a study of T cell repertoires in cytomegalovirus infection. Study details: In public TCR beta signatures, there were indications of both CMV infection and matching HLA type.

Study-wide points: Cumulative frequency of public TCR beta families picked out carriers of CMV plus the relevant HLA. In two of eight donors, the top clonotype was HLA-C-restricted CMV-specific.

From the reads, TCRdb called clonotypes with MiXCR, one entry per CDR3 protein. The table includes approximately 260,000 distinct CDR3 sequences, approximately 15% detected once. There are a few counts of this clonotype. Its target is not known. Germline V gene sequence: CDR1 PRHDT, CDR2 FYEKMQ (reference sequence). Between the trimmed V and J ends, which lost 4 bases and 4 bases, there was a span of 20 bases. This CDR3 region has 16 residues. The chain combines TRBV13 with TRBJ2-7, with a possible D match to TRBD2 (7 bases). The receptor comes from a human donor in good health (CMV status not recorded). Some clones in this sample may be carry-over from other donors' samples. Sequenced sample: CD8+ T cells from PBMCs. The CDR3 sequence is CASSSRGGGLVYEQYF. The DNA of the CDR3 is TGTGCCAGCAGCTCCCGGGGAGGGGGTCTCGTTTACGAGCAGTACTTC. Full variable domain (remainder filled in from reference TRBV13 and TRBJ2-7): AAGVIQSPRHLIKEKRETATLKCYPIPRHDTVYWYQQGPGQDPQFLISFYEKMQSDKGSIPDRFSAQQFSDYHSELNMSSLELGDSALYFCASSSRGGGLVYEQYFGPGTRLTVT.